This entry describes one T cell receptor beta chain. Original handling: Estimation of nucleated cell counts was performed using reference gene primer amplification. TCRdb keeps only in-frame clones here, not all; method: immunoSEQ multiplex PCR. V and J calls and clone size follow that table, whereas D and trimming were derived from the DNA. The sample shows roughly 42,000 clones, roughly 84% of them seen only once. This record belongs to a study of blood T cell repertoires in COVID-19. Overall study context: COVID-19 samples, acute and convalescent, were from the United States, Italy and Spain. The cDNA or gDNA used as material had been derived from T cells, B-cell-depleted T cells, or PBMCs.

The CDR3 totals 13 residues. Trimming left V 2 bases short and J 9 bases short, with 11 bases between. Germline V gene lookup returns CDR1 SGHAT and CDR2 FQNNGV. The gene calls are TRBV11-2 and TRBJ2-1; no firm D call. The sequenced sample consisted of peripheral blood. The TCR originated in a woman aged 70-85 years in a cohort sampled during active COVID-19. The CDR3 DNA sequence: TGTGCCAGCAGCTTATCGAGTTCGGGTGAGCAGTTCTTC. Amino acids: CASSLSSSGEQFF.